These 19 T cell receptor beta chains share one sample of origin, sequenced in a study of cytomegalovirus exposure and HLA in healthy donors. The PCR employed 60 Vbeta primers together with 13 Jbeta primers. The table came from immunoSEQ multiplex PCR; TCRdb's copy has only in-frame clones and leaves some out. The sample contains 250,000 to 350,000 clones, under 90% of which appear only once. The material sequenced was PBMCs. The receptors here all came from a girl aged 2-10 years in good health and CMV-seronegative.

V is TRBV2 and J is TRBJ2-1, with TRBD1 matching 7 bases. CDR1 and CDR2 (germline): SNHLY, FYNNEI. This CDR3 spans 14 amino acids. Unmatched junction bases numbered 7, after V lost 3 bases and J lost 8 bases. The CDR3 nucleotides read TGTGCCAGCAGTGAGGGGACAGTTTGGGATGAGCAGTTCTTC. Amino acid sequence: CASSEGTVWDEQFF.

The chain links TRBV6-1 to TRBJ1-1, with 8 bases matching TRBD1. The CDR3 consists of 15 residues. Trimming cost V 7 bases and J 1 base; bases outside gene matches: 8. Germline CDR1 MNHNS, CDR2 SASEGT. Written as DNA, the CDR3 is TGTGCCAGCACGGTTTGGACAGGGACGAACACTGAAGCTTTCTTT. Its translation: CASTVWTGTNTEAFF.

The V gene is TRBV5-1, the J gene TRBJ2-5; tentatively, D is TRBD1 (5 bases). V was trimmed by 6 bases and J by 1 base, leaving 7 bases between them. There are 12 residues in the CDR3. The germline V gene has CDR1 SGHRS and CDR2 YFSETQ. The DNA for the CDR3 is TGCGCCAGCAAGCAGGGCCAAGAGACCCAGTACTTC. It is translated as CASKQGQETQYF. The complete variable domain, with remaining parts taken from reference TRBV5-1 and TRBJ2-5, reads KAGVTQTPRYLIKTRGQQVTLSCSPISGHRSVSWYQQTPGQGLQFLFEYFSETQRNKGNFPGRFSGRQFSNSRSEMNVSTLELGDSALYLCASKQGQETQYFGPGTRLLVL.

The rearrangement links TRBV27 to TRBJ1-5; tentatively, D is TRBD1 (6 bases). CDR3 length: 16 amino acids. V was cut by 5 bases and J by 9 bases, with 23 bases left in between. The germline V gene has CDR1 MNHEY and CDR2 SMNVEV (reference sequence). The DNA of the CDR3 is TGTGCCAGCAGTAATAGGGGGGGCTACGCAATCATGCCCCAGCATTTT. Encoded protein: CASSNRGGYAIMPQHF.

J is TRBJ2-7 and V is TRBV7-3, with a possible D match to TRBD2 (6 bases). The CDR3 is 14 amino acids. Germline CDR1 SGHTA, CDR2 FQGTGA. V lost 3 bases, J lost 9 bases, and 18 bases lay in between. CDR3 sequence reads: CASSLGGGAARQYF. The CDR3 DNA sequence: TGTGCCAGCAGCTTGGGAGGAGGGGCCGCACGGCAGTACTTC.

This sequence joins TRBV27 and TRBJ1-2, with D unresolved. There are 15 residues in the CDR3. Per the germline V gene, CDR1 is MNHEY and CDR2 is SMNVEV (reference sequence). V lost 4 bases and J lost 4, with 16 bases in between. The CDR3 DNA reads TGTGCCAGCAGTTCGGGAGCCGTTAACCTCTATGGCTACACCTTC. As protein: CASSSGAVNLYGYTF.

The genes are TRBV5-1 and TRBJ2-1, with D unresolved. Germline V gene data show CDR1 as SGHRS and CDR2 as YFSETQ. The CDR3 has 14 amino acids. Trimming stripped 0 bases from V and 9 bases from J, with 13 bases between. The CDR3 sequence is CASSLEWSRAEQFF. CDR3 nucleotides: TGCGCCAGCAGCTTGGAATGGAGCCGCGCTGAGCAGTTCTTC.

The chain has TRBV13 and TRBJ1-3; 9 bases line up with TRBD1. With 3 bases clipped from V and 3 bases from J, the junction kept 9 bases outside the gene matches. Per germline, CDR1 PRHDT and CDR2 FYEKMQ (reference sequence). The CDR3 is made up of 17 amino acids. CDR3 loop: CASSFRTGGRIGNTIYF. DNA of the CDR3: TGTGCCAGCAGCTTCCGAACAGGGGGCCGTATTGGAAACACCATATATTTT.

The chain couples TRBV29-1 to TRBJ2-5, with 7 bases lining up with TRBD1. Germline V gene sequence: CDR1 SQVTM, CDR2 ANQGSEA. V lost 7 bases, J lost 5 bases, and 7 bases stayed unmatched. The CDR3 extends over 12 amino acids. Here the CDR3 DNA reads TGCAGCGCCAAGACAGGGATGGAGACCCAGTACTTC. Translation: CSAKTGMETQYF.

This chain joins TRBV5-6 and TRBJ2-7; D unclear. V was trimmed by 2 bases and J by 4 bases, leaving 16 bases between them. The CDR3 sequence is 15 residues long. Germline CDR1 SGHDT, CDR2 YYEEEE. CDR3 nucleotide sequence: TGTGCCAGCAGCTTCTTAGACTTGCCCCAGTACGAGCAGTACTTC. Protein: CASSFLDLPQYEQYF.

The chain joins TRBV5-1 to TRBJ2-7; unclear D gene. Trimming removed 1 base from V and 4 bases from J, with 15 bases in between. The CDR3 spans 15 residues. Germline assignment: CDR1 SGHRS and CDR2 YFSETQ. The CDR3: CASSLFSVSRYEQYF. Here the CDR3 DNA reads TGCGCCAGCAGCTTGTTCAGCGTGTCAAGGTACGAGCAGTACTTC.

This chain uses TRBV11-2 with TRBJ2-1, with D unresolved. CDR1 SGHAT and CDR2 FQNNGV come from the germline V gene. Trimming removed 5 bases at V and 0 bases at J, with 14 bases between. CDR3 length: 16 residues. As DNA, the CDR3 is TGTGCCAGCAGCCCCTTTCTAGGCAGCTCCTACAATGAGCAGTTCTTC. It is translated as CASSPFLGSSYNEQFF.

The CDR3 nucleotides are TGTGCCAGCAGCCCTCGTTCAGGGGGCGGAGAAGAGACCCAGTACTTC. The encoded protein is CASSPRSGGGEETQYF. The J gene is TRBJ2-5, the V gene TRBV7-9; 8 bases match TRBD1. CDR1 and CDR2 (germline): SEHNR, FQNEAQ (reference sequence). V shed 5 bases, J shed 3 bases, and the junction held 11 bases outside the gene matches. The CDR3 contains 16 residues.

The chain links TRBV29-1 to TRBJ1-2, with a weak D call TRBD1 (6 bases). CDR3 length: 15 amino acids. CDR1 is SQVTM, CDR2 ANQGSEA, per germline. V lost 3 bases and J lost 7, with 21 bases in between. CDR3 bases: TGCAGCGTTGACCCAACAGGGATTGGAGCCTCTGGCTACACCTTC. This codes for CSVDPTGIGASGYTF.

The chain recombines TRBV7-3 with TRBJ1-1; D remains ambiguous. The V end lost 4 bases, the J end lost 0 bases, and 12 bases lay between the germline ends. The CDR3 contains 15 residues. Germline CDR1 and CDR2: SGHTA and FQGTGA. CDR3 nucleotides: TGTGCCAGCAGCTCCAGACCGGGGATGAACACTGAAGCTTTCTTT. This sequence encodes CASSSRPGMNTEAFF. Based on the CDR3 plus reference TRBV7-3 and TRBJ1-1, the full variable domain is GAGVSQTPSNKVTEKGKYVELRCDPISGHTALYWYRQSLGQGPEFLIYFQGTGAADDSGLPNDRFFAVRPEGSVSTLKIQRTERGDSAVYLCASSSRPGMNTEAFFGQGTRLTVV.

Of note for this clone: A read error may produce the germline difference seen at one junction end. Distinct nucleotide sequences in the sample also encode this CDR3. The chain couples TRBV6-1 to TRBJ1-5; D uncertain. From germline, CDR1 is MNHNS and CDR2 SASEGT. This CDR3 is built from 14 residues. CDR3: CASIPGSGNQPQHF. The CDR3 region has the DNA TGTGCCAGCATTCCCGGGTCGGGGAATCAGCCACAGCATTTT.

The CDR3, as DNA: TGTGCCAGCAGTGACCCTACAGGGGGACGTGGCTACACCTTC. This codes for CASSDPTGGRGYTF. The rearrangement uses TRBV2 and TRBJ1-2, with TRBD1 matching over 8 bases. Germline CDR1 and CDR2: SNHLY and FYNNEI. The CDR3 extends over 14 amino acids. With 3 bases clipped from V and 7 bases from J, the junction kept 7 bases outside the gene matches.

The J gene is TRBJ1-1, the V gene TRBV5-4; D might be TRBD1 (6 bases). Per the germline V gene, CDR1 is SGHNT and CDR2 is YYREEE (reference sequence). V lost 2 bases and J lost 4, with 15 bases in between. The CDR3 spans 15 residues. CDR3 sequence (DNA): TGTGCCAGCAGCTTAGAGCAGGGGTTGAGCACTGAAGCTTTCTTT. Translating it yields CASSLEQGLSTEAFF. Supplemented by reference TRBV5-4 and TRBJ1-1, the full variable domain reads ETGVTQSPTHLIKTRGQQVTLRCSSQSGHNTVSWYQQALGQGPQFIFQYYREEENGRGNFPPRFSGLQFPNYSSELNVNALELDDSALYLCASSLEQGLSTEAFFGQGTRLTVV.

The chain couples TRBV5-4 to TRBJ2-7; 12 bases fit TRBD2. The ends lost 4 bases at V and 4 bases at J; junction bases unmatched: 9. CDR3 length equals 16 residues. Looked up from germline, CDR1 is SGHNT and CDR2 is YYREEE (reference sequence). This CDR3 is CASSAGLAGGSYEQYF. CDR3 DNA sequence: TGTGCCAGCAGCGCCGGCCTAGCGGGAGGGTCATACGAGCAGTACTTC.